This TCR beta chain was found in a study of blood T cell repertoires in COVID-19. Authors' methods: Researchers report that nucleated cell counts were estimated from reference gene primer amplification. Method: immunoSEQ multiplex PCR; TCRdb's copy keeps in-frame clones and lacks some. Clone size and V and J calls were adopted from that table, with D and trimming inferred from the DNA. The sample comprises over 60,000 clones, nearly 90% of which are singletons, and about 9.2% rests with the top ten. Germline CDR1 reads SGHDT; CDR2 reads YYEEEE. The CDR3 is 15 amino acids. V was cut by 4 bases and J by 5 bases, with 16 bases left in between.

The rearrangement uses TRBV5-6 and TRBJ1-5; D is perhaps TRBD1 (6 bases). The clonotype comes from a man older than 75 with acute or convalescent COVID-19. Sequenced input: peripheral blood. CDR3 nucleotides: TGTGCCAGCAGCCGCGCAGGGGCGCGTTATCAGCCCCAGCATTTT. Its translation is CASSRAGARYQPQHF.